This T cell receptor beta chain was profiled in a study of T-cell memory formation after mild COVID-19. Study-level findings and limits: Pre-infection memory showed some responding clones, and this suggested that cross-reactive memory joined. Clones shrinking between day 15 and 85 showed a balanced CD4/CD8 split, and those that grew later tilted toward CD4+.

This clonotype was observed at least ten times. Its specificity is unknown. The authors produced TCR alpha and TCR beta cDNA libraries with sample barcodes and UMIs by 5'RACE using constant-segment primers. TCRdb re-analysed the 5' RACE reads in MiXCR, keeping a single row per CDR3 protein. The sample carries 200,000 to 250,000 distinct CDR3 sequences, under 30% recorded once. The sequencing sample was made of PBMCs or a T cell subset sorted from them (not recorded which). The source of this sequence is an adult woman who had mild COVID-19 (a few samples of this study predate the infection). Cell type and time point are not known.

CDR3 nucleotide sequence: TGCGCCAGCAGCTTGGAACAGAAGAACACTGAAGCTTTCTTT. Residues: CASSLEQKNTEAFF. The rearrangement joins TRBV5-1 to TRBJ1-1; D is uncertain. CDR1 and CDR2 (germline): SGHRS, YFSETQ. This CDR3 is built from 14 residues. Deletions cut 0 bases from V and 1 base from J, with 7 bases between.